The present T cell receptor (beta chain) was sequenced within a study of CD8 T cells in Susac syndrome. V lost 8 bases to trimming and J lost 7 bases; unmatched junction nucleotides: 7. The germline gives CDR1 MNHEY, CDR2 SVGEGT. The CDR3 has 13 residues. This clonotype has only a few counts. An input of 0.5 to 1 ug of RNA was subjected to reverse transcription using random hexamers. TCRdb used MiXCR to reprocess the immunoSEQ multiplex PCR reads, holding one entry per CDR3 protein. The table shows fewer than 350,000 distinct CDR3 sequences, with approximately 85% occurring only once. Sequenced material: CD8+ T cells from PBMCs. The V call is TRBV6-2 or TRBV6-3, the J call TRBJ2-2; 7 positions agree with TRBD2. The TCR originated in a human donor with multiple sclerosis. The CDR3 loop reads CASSQGRGGELFF. DNA for the CDR3: TGTGCCAGCTCCCAAGGGAGGGGCGGGGAGCTGTTTTTT.